This T cell receptor (beta chain) was sequenced for a study of T cell repertoires in cytomegalovirus infection. Across the study: Recently identified HLA-C-restricted CMV epitopes were used, and well-studied HLA-B-restricted CMV epitopes were used as well. Both a matching HLA type and CMV infection were indicated by public TCR beta signatures.

TCRdb re-analysed the reads in MiXCR, keeping a single row per CDR3 protein. The data hold around 800,000 distinct CDR3 sequences, with 30% to 35% observed a single time. Whole-study findings and limits: The study identified carriers of CMV plus the relevant HLA from cumulative public TCR beta family frequency.

This clonotype was observed a handful of times. What it binds is unknown. The CDR3 is 15 residues long. In germline, CDR1 is SGHVS, CDR2 FQNEAQ. V lost 1 base, J lost 2 bases, and 9 bases lay in between. The TCR originated in a human donor in good health (CMV status not recorded). Some clones in this sample may be carry-over from other donors' samples. The chain carries TRBV7-8 and TRBJ2-1, with a possible D match to TRBD2 (5 bases). The sample in question was cultured CD8+ T cells from PBMCs, obtained from culture after CMV antigen stimulation. The CDR3 DNA reads as TGTGCCAGCAGCTTAGTTGAGGGCCCCTACAATGAGCAGTTCTTC. Translation: CASSLVEGPYNEQFF.